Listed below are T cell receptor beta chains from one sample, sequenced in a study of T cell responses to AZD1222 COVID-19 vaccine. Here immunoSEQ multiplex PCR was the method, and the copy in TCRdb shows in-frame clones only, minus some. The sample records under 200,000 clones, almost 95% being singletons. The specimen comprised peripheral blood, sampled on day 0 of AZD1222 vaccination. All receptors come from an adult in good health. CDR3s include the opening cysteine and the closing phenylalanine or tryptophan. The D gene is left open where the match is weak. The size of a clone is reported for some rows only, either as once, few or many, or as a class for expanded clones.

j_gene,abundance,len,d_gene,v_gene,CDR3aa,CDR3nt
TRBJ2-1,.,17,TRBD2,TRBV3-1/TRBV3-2,CASSQDEETSGGKEQFF,TGTGCCAGCAGCCAAGATGAGGAGACTAGCGGGGGCAAAGAGCAGTTCTTC
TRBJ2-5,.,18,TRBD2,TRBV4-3,CASSQVLAGGPGQETQYF,TGCGCCAGCAGCCAAGTTCTAGCGGGGGGCCCGGGACAAGAGACCCAGTACTTC
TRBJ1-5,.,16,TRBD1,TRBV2,CASSREDRVNNQPQHF,TGTGCCAGCTCCCGCGAGGACAGGGTTAACAATCAGCCCCAGCATTTT
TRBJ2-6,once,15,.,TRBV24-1,CATSAPGAGANVLTF,TGTGCCACCAGTGCCCCAGGGGCTGGGGCCAACGTCCTGACTTTC
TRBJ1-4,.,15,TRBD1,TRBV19,CASSISFGQGGKLFF,TGTGCCAGTAGTATCAGCTTCGGACAGGGAGGAAAACTGTTTTTT
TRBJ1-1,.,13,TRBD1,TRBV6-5,CASRPGQGNEAFF,TGTGCCAGCAGACCGGGACAGGGTAACGAAGCTTTCTTT
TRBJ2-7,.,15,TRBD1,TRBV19,CASSTPPGQGYEQYF,TGTGCCAGTAGTACCCCCCCCGGACAGGGCTACGAGCAGTACTTC
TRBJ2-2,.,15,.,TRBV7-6,CASSSGTLVDGELFF,TGTGCCAGCAGCTCCGGGACCCTCGTGGACGGGGAGCTGTTTTTT
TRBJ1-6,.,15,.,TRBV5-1,CASSTRTAPNSPLHF,TGCGCCAGCAGCACTCGGACAGCGCCTAATTCACCCCTCCACTTT
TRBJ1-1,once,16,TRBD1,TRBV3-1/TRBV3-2,CASSQDPGTGHTEAFF,TGTGCCAGCAGCCAAGATCCCGGGACAGGGCACACTGAAGCTTTCTTT
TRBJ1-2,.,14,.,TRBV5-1,CASSLTGANYGYTF,TGCGCCAGCAGCTTGACAGGAGCTAACTATGGCTACACCTTC
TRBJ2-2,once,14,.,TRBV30,CAWRPGPNTGELFF,TGTGCCTGGAGGCCGGGACCGAACACCGGGGAGCTGTTTTTT
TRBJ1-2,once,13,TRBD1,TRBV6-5,CASKQTGGKGYTF,TGTGCCAGCAAACAGACAGGGGGAAAGGGCTACACCTTC
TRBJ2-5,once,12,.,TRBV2,CASSSGGETQYF,TGTGCCAGCAGCTCAGGGGGGGAGACCCAGTACTTC
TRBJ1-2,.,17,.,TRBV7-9,CASSLDLVEGRIYGYTF,TGTGCCAGCAGCTTAGACCTTGTCGAGGGGCGAATCTATGGCTACACCTTC
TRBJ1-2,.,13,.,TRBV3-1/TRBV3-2,CASSQQQAGGYTF,TGTGCCAGCAGCCAACAACAGGCGGGGGGCTACACCTTC
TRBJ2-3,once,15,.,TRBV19,CASSTILAGTDTQYF,TGTGCCAGTAGTACAATACTAGCAGGCACAGATACGCAGTATTTT
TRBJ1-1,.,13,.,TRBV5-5,CASSWDIGTEAFF,TGTGCCAGCAGCTGGGACATCGGGACTGAAGCTTTCTTT
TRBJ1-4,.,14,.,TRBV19,CASSRLQGGEKLFF,TGTGCCAGTAGTAGGCTACAGGGAGGAGAAAAACTGTTTTTT
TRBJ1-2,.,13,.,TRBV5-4,CASSLQGGHGYTF,TGTGCCAGCAGCCTTCAGGGAGGCCACGGCTACACCTTC
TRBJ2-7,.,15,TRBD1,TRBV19,CASSIGSSGGAEQYF,TGTGCCAGTAGTATAGGGTCGTCAGGGGGCGCCGAGCAGTACTTC
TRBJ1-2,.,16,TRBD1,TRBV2,CAKGQGALRANYGYTF,TGTGCCAAGGGACAGGGGGCCCTAAGAGCTAACTATGGCTACACCTTC
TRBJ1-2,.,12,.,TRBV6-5,CASSREGYGYTF,TGTGCCAGCAGTCGGGAGGGCTATGGCTACACCTTC
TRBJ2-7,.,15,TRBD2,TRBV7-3,CASRLAHSGTYEQYF,TGTGCCAGCAGGTTGGCCCACAGCGGGACCTACGAGCAGTACTTC
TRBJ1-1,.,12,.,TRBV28,CASSLGDPEAFF,TGTGCCAGCAGTTTAGGGGACCCTGAAGCTTTCTTT
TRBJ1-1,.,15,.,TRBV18,CASSPIGGQNTEAFF,TGTGCCAGCTCCCCAATTGGGGGTCAGAACACTGAAGCTTTCTTT
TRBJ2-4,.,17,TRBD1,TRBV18,CASSPPGQFLAKNIQYF,TGTGCCAGCTCACCACCGGGACAGTTCCTAGCCAAAAACATTCAGTACTTC
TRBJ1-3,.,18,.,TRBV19,CASSPWRPRGNSGNTIYF,TGTGCCAGTAGTCCCTGGCGGCCGCGGGGCAACTCTGGAAACACCATATATTTT
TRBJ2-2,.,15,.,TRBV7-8,CASSFGGPNTGELFF,TGTGCCAGCAGCTTTGGGGGACCGAACACCGGGGAGCTGTTTTTT
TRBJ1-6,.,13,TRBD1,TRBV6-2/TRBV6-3,CASSWGQNSPLHF,TGTGCCAGCAGTTGGGGACAGAATTCACCCCTCCACTTT
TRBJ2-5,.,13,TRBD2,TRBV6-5,CASTSGGAGTQYF,TGTGCCAGCACGTCCGGGGGGGCAGGGACCCAGTACTTC
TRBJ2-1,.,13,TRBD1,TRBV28,CASRGPGGYEQFF,TGTGCCAGCAGGGGGCCAGGGGGCTATGAGCAGTTCTTC
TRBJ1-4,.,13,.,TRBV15,CATSRQINEKLFF,TGTGCCACTTCCAGACAGATTAATGAAAAACTGTTTTTT
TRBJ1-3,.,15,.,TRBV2,CASSVGRLDGNTIYF,TGTGCCAGCAGTGTTGGCAGGCTTGACGGAAACACCATATATTTT
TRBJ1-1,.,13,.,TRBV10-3,CAIRGLPNTEAFF,TGTGCCATCAGAGGCTTACCGAACACTGAAGCTTTCTTT
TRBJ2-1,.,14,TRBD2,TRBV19,CASSIGRGGVEQFF,TGTGCCAGTAGTATTGGGCGGGGGGGCGTTGAGCAGTTCTTC